This passage covers 8 T cell receptor beta chains from one sample sequenced in a study of cytotoxic CD8 clonotypes in ibrutinib-treated CLL (dated by TCRdb to about 2021). The library relied on the immunoSEQ multiplex PCR assay. This is the immuneACCESS table as TCRdb keeps it, with only in-frame sequences that have V and J called. A part of the clones is gone; compared with another copy, unresolved V genes explain less than half, and the rest is unexplained. Across this sample there are about 68,000 clones, with 68% seen only once. Around 5.8% of the sample belongs to the ten largest clones. The time point label for this specimen denotes: about a year on ibrutinib. The specimen comprised PBMCs, sampled after 12 months of ibrutinib treatment. These receptors originate from a human donor with chronic lymphocytic leukemia.

Note on this clone: Within the sample, other DNA sequences also encode this same CDR3. V gene TRBV7-2 combines with J gene TRBJ2-7; D not resolved. Germline loops: CDR1 SGHTA, CDR2 FQGNSA. V was cut by 5 bases and J by 6 bases, with 11 bases left in between. This CDR3 comprises 12 residues. The CDR3 protein is CASSPRYGEQYF. The DNA of the CDR3 is TGTGCCAGCAGCCCTCGGTATGGCGAGCAGTACTTC.

V gene TRBV4-3 combines with J gene TRBJ2-1; D is unresolved. Trimming pared 1 base from V and 1 base from J, leaving 11 bases between. Germline V lookup: CDR1 LGHNA, CDR2 YSLEER. The CDR3 sequence is 16 residues long. CDR3 in DNA: TGCGCCAGCAGCCAAGTCCCCGGTGTTTCCTACAATGAGCAGTTCTTC. This sequence encodes CASSQVPGVSYNEQFF.

This rearrangement joins TRBV29-1 to TRBJ1-4; D uncertain. CDR3 length: 12 residues. Germline CDR1 reads SQVTM; CDR2 reads ANQGSEA. V was pared by 6 bases and J by 3 bases, with 8 bases between. CDR3 bases: TGCAGCGTGAGGGTTCCTAATGAAAAACTGTTTTTT. It is translated as CSVRVPNEKLFF.

CDR3 amino acids: CASRRTSTDTQYF. As DNA, the CDR3 is TGCGCCAGCAGACGCACAAGCACAGATACGCAGTATTTT. This chain joins TRBV10-1 and TRBJ2-3; D not certain. This CDR3 region has 13 residues. The V gene's germline CDR1 is WNHNN and CDR2 SYGVQD (reference sequence). V lost 6 bases, J lost 0 bases, and 7 bases lay in between.

J is TRBJ2-7 and V is TRBV4-1; D unresolved. In germline, CDR1 is MGHRA, CDR2 YSYEKL. Trimming removed 1 base from V and 0 bases from J, with 13 bases in between. The length of the CDR3 is 16 residues. CDR3 amino acids: CASSQVVISNSYEQYF. The CDR3 DNA is TGCGCCAGCAGCCAAGTGGTCATCAGTAACTCCTACGAGCAGTACTTC.

The rearrangement links TRBV20-1 to TRBJ1-1, with D possibly matching TRBD1 (5 bases). The CDR3 is 11 amino acids. Trimming pared 6 bases from V and 11 bases from J, leaving 16 bases between. The germline gives CDR1 DFQATT, CDR2 SNEGSKA (reference sequence). The CDR3 protein is CSATDGGSAFF. CDR3 nucleotide sequence: TGCAGTGCCACCGATGGGGGATCCGCTTTCTTT.

The DNA for the CDR3 is TGTGCCAGCACCCCAGGTTTCGGGGAGCTGTTTTTT. It translates to CASTPGFGELFF. The chain joins TRBV6-5 to TRBJ2-2; D not resolved. V lost 7 bases to trimming and J lost 7 bases, with 10 bases between them. In germline, CDR1 is MNHEY, CDR2 SVGAGI. The length of the CDR3 is 12 residues.

The V and J genes are TRBV7-8 and TRBJ2-7, with TRBD2 as a possible D gene (6 bases). CDR3 size: 15 residues. Germline CDR1 is SGHVS and CDR2 is FQNEAQ. V lost 5 bases and J lost 3, with 17 bases in between. The CDR3 loop is CASSPFGTGDYEQYF. CDR3 bases: TGTGCCAGCAGCCCGTTCGGGACGGGGGACTACGAGCAGTACTTC.